This T cell receptor (beta chain) was recovered during a study of cytomegalovirus exposure and HLA in healthy donors. Looking at the study overall: Earlier results showed 90 million to 130 million unique TCR beta sequences derived from 150 million to 200 million T cells. Findings and limits, study-wide: Presence/absence analyses took donor sequencing depth as roughly uniform. On later analysis, the bulk of CMV-associated TCR beta chains appeared to be HLA-restricted. Later analysis identified a missense DCLRE1C variant that was linked to TCR beta V- and J-gene trimming.

V was cut by 3 bases and J by 1 base, with 19 bases left in between. The CDR3 has 17 residues. Per the germline V gene, CDR1 is SEHNR and CDR2 is FQNEAQ (reference sequence). In the PCR, 60 Vbeta and 13 Jbeta primers were used. Clones were read by immunoSEQ multiplex PCR, and TCRdb kept only the in-frame ones, dropping some. Its table records roughly 110,000 clones. Turning to this clone: The antigen remains unidentified.

The sequenced material came from PBMCs. J is TRBJ2-7 and V is TRBV7-9; D is unresolved. This clonotype was obtained from a man in his forties in good health and CMV-seropositive. The CDR3 spells CASSLGRDGFGSYEQYF. CDR3 nucleotides: TGTGCCAGCAGCTTGGGCAGAGATGGATTTGGGTCCTACGAGCAGTACTTC.